This T cell receptor (beta chain) was recorded in a study of blood T cell repertoires in COVID-19 (dated by TCRdb to 2018 to 2020). About the study as a whole: Samples covering the acute and convalescent phases of COVID-19 were provided by collaborators in the United States, Italy and Spain. The prospective study material was composed of cDNA or gDNA derived from T cells, B-cell-depleted T cells, or PBMCs. Subjects who had been exposed to COVID-19, were actively infected with it, or had recovered from it provided the deeply sampled blood TCRbeta repertoires that made up the dataset. A freely available public database, intended as a resource for researchers studying the immune response to SARS-CoV-2, is where the repertoires were released. Samples were obtained from the ongoing ImmuneRACE study (first 160 participants) and from over 1,000 subjects provided by 6 global collaborators. A de-identified subject ID, COVID-19 status, age in years and sex were almost always included in the sample metadata. Where available, HLA class I and class II types were obtained from metadata supplied by the sample provider rather than from assay-based typing.

On this clone: Its target antigen remains unknown. No much larger clone exists at a distance of one base, and base qualities are not known.

Study-level results and caveats: Clinical and demographic metadata were provided uncurated, with the amount varying by source and participant.

TCRbeta CDR3 regions were amplified from genomic DNA using the immunoSEQ Assay, a bias-controlled multiplex PCR. The authors' pipeline ran thus. Nucleated cell counts per sample were estimated from amplification of reference gene primers within the assay. To quantify the absolute abundance of each unique TCRbeta CDR3 rearrangement, sequence reads were collapsed and filtered. For each sample, productive Simpson clonality was calculated as the square root of Simpson's diversity index across productive rearrangements. The source is immuneACCESS, and TCRdb retained only in-frame sequences with V and J called. Part of the clones is not carried over; for the studies checked, unresolved V genes explain less than half of this, and the remainder is unexplained. From that table come the V and J calls and clone size; the DNA was used to work out D and trimming. For this sample the table gives 150,000 to 180,000 clones, of which over 75% were detected only once. The ten largest clones capture roughly 0.62% of the sample.

In Seattle, one collaborating source enrolled patients while the infection was active and tracked those patients longitudinally over the course of disease. Each collaborating institution followed its own protocols to collect whole blood in K2EDTA tubes. For TCRbeta analysis, collaborator samples were shipped as frozen whole blood, as isolated PBMCs, or as DNA extracted from either sample type. Trimmed from V: 8 bases; trimmed from J: 3 bases; junction bases lacking a gene match: 7. From its cysteine to its phenylalanine, the CDR3 spans 14 amino acids. Only the CDR3 DNA stays, 42 bases, in frame from base 1. CDR1 and CDR2, per the germline V gene, are MGHRA and YSYEKL.

The sequence joins TRBV4-1 to TRBJ2-7; TRBD2 fits 10 bases in the junction. The sample consisted of peripheral blood. The TCR was taken from a man aged 55 to 69 with COVID-19, enrolled during active disease. CDR3 protein: CASSQREGRYEQYF. In nucleotides, the sequence is TGCGCCAGCTCCCAGCGGGAGGGCCGCTACGAGCAGTACTTC.